Listed below are T cell receptor beta chains from one sample, sequenced in a study of cytomegalovirus exposure and HLA in healthy donors. Generated by immunoSEQ multiplex PCR, the TCRdb table keeps only in-frame clones and is missing some. The sample lists about 140,000 clones, 80% occurring once. Sequencing was performed on PBMCs. Every receptor here comes from a male donor in good health and CMV-seronegative. The CDR3 runs from the conserved cysteine through the conserved F or W. The order of the fields is J gene, clone size, D gene, V gene, CDR3 protein, CDR3 DNA. D genes are given only for firm matches. Clone sizes are given selectively: once, few, many, or a class where the clone is expanded.

j_gene: TRBJ1-5; abundance: NA; d_gene: TRBD1; v_gene: TRBV27; CDR3aa: CASRGTSGQGSQPQHF; CDR3nt: TGTGCCAGCAGGGGAACCTCTGGACAGGGATCACAGCCCCAGCATTTT
j_gene: TRBJ1-3; abundance: NA; d_gene: NA; v_gene: TRBV28; CDR3aa: CASSSGTLSGNTIYF; CDR3nt: TGTGCCAGCAGCTCCGGGACACTCTCTGGAAACACCATATATTTT
j_gene: TRBJ2-7; abundance: NA; d_gene: TRBD1; v_gene: TRBV6-1; CDR3aa: CACTRGTGGYEQYF; CDR3nt: TGTGCCTGCACTAGGGGGACAGGAGGCTACGAGCAGTACTTC
j_gene: TRBJ1-6; abundance: NA; d_gene: NA; v_gene: TRBV19; CDR3aa: CASSILIQGGSPLHF; CDR3nt: TGTGCCAGTAGTATCTTGATACAGGGAGGGTCACCCCTCCACTTT
j_gene: TRBJ1-5; abundance: NA; d_gene: NA; v_gene: TRBV27; CDR3aa: CASSPPGWENQPQHF; CDR3nt: TGTGCCAGCAGTCCACCGGGGTGGGAGAATCAGCCCCAGCATTTT
j_gene: TRBJ1-2; abundance: NA; d_gene: NA; v_gene: TRBV12-5; CDR3aa: CASGPQSHF; CDR3nt: TGTGCTAGTGGTCCTCAAAGCCACTTC
j_gene: TRBJ1-2; abundance: NA; d_gene: NA; v_gene: TRBV21-1; CDR3aa: CASSKARTAYGYTF; CDR3nt: TGTGCCAGCAGCAAAGCCCGGACTGCTTATGGCTACACCTTC
j_gene: TRBJ2-3; abundance: NA; d_gene: NA; v_gene: TRBV7-2; CDR3aa: CASSSNSADTQYF; CDR3nt: TGTGCCAGCAGCTCTAATTCCGCAGATACGCAGTATTTT
j_gene: TRBJ2-3; abundance: NA; d_gene: NA; v_gene: TRBV11-2; CDR3aa: CASSPHMSTDTQYF; CDR3nt: TGTGCCAGCAGCCCCCACATGAGCACAGATACGCAGTATTTT
j_gene: TRBJ1-1; abundance: few; d_gene: NA; v_gene: TRBV19; CDR3aa: CASSSSLNTEAFF; CDR3nt: TGTGCCAGTTCAAGCTCGTTGAACACTGAAGCTTTCTTT
j_gene: TRBJ1-2; abundance: NA; d_gene: TRBD1; v_gene: TRBV5-4; CDR3aa: CASSYTGGGGYTF; CDR3nt: TGTGCCAGCAGCTATACAGGGGGTGGTGGCTACACCTTC
j_gene: TRBJ1-4; abundance: once; d_gene: NA; v_gene: TRBV7-9; CDR3aa: CASVGQGNEKLFF; CDR3nt: TGTGCCAGCGTTGGGCAGGGGAATGAAAAACTGTTTTTT
j_gene: TRBJ1-6; abundance: NA; d_gene: NA; v_gene: TRBV5-6; CDR3aa: CASSPGSYFNSPLHF; CDR3nt: TGTGCCAGCAGCCCGGGGAGCTACTTTAATTCACCCCTCCACTTT
j_gene: TRBJ2-5; abundance: once; d_gene: NA; v_gene: TRBV28; CDR3aa: CASSSTDQETQYF; CDR3nt: TGTGCCAGCAGTTCGACAGACCAAGAGACCCAGTACTTC
j_gene: TRBJ1-5; abundance: NA; d_gene: NA; v_gene: TRBV18; CDR3aa: CASSPTVSNQPQHF; CDR3nt: TGTGCCAGCTCACCGACAGTGAGCAATCAGCCCCAGCATTTT
j_gene: TRBJ2-7; abundance: NA; d_gene: NA; v_gene: TRBV11-2; CDR3aa: CASSAGLEQYF; CDR3nt: TGTGCCAGCAGCGCAGGACTCGAGCAGTACTTC
j_gene: TRBJ2-3; abundance: once; d_gene: TRBD2; v_gene: TRBV7-3; CDR3aa: CASSSGLAGDTPSTDTQYF; CDR3nt: TGTGCCAGCAGCTCTGGACTAGCGGGGGACACCCCTAGCACAGATACGCAGTATTTT
j_gene: TRBJ1-2; abundance: NA; d_gene: TRBD1; v_gene: TRBV5-1; CDR3aa: CASSLVGQGVFGYTF; CDR3nt: TGCGCCAGCAGCTTGGTGGGACAGGGGGTATTTGGCTACACCTTC
j_gene: TRBJ2-7; abundance: NA; d_gene: TRBD1; v_gene: TRBV28; CDR3aa: CASSPRDSSSYEQYF; CDR3nt: TGTGCCAGCAGCCCGAGGGACAGCAGCTCCTACGAGCAGTACTTC
j_gene: TRBJ2-6; abundance: NA; d_gene: NA; v_gene: TRBV5-1; CDR3aa: CASGQPSGANVLTF; CDR3nt: TGCGCCAGTGGACAGCCCTCTGGGGCCAACGTCCTGACTTTC
j_gene: TRBJ1-5; abundance: NA; d_gene: NA; v_gene: TRBV2; CDR3aa: CASSEVQMRNQPQHF; CDR3nt: TGTGCCAGCAGTGAAGTACAGATGAGAAATCAGCCCCAGCATTTT
j_gene: TRBJ2-7; abundance: NA; d_gene: TRBD2; v_gene: TRBV27; CDR3aa: CASRPLFVAGGSYEQYF; CDR3nt: TGTGCCAGCAGACCCCTCTTTGTAGCGGGGGGCTCCTACGAGCAGTACTTC
j_gene: TRBJ2-3; abundance: NA; d_gene: NA; v_gene: TRBV19; CDR3aa: CASSSGTMRADTQYF; CDR3nt: TGTGCCAGTAGTTCCGGGACAATGAGGGCAGATACGCAGTATTTT
j_gene: TRBJ1-3; abundance: NA; d_gene: NA; v_gene: TRBV7-9; CDR3aa: CASSLARGFGTIYF; CDR3nt: TGTGCCAGCAGCTTAGCGCGGGGATTCGGGACCATATATTTT
j_gene: TRBJ2-1; abundance: NA; d_gene: TRBD2; v_gene: TRBV15; CDR3aa: CATSRDGSSGGNEQFF; CDR3nt: TGTGCCACCAGCAGAGATGGTAGTAGCGGGGGGAATGAGCAGTTCTTC
j_gene: TRBJ2-2; abundance: NA; d_gene: TRBD2; v_gene: TRBV7-3; CDR3aa: CASSLNPSGGVTGELFF; CDR3nt: TGTGCCAGCAGCTTAAATCCTAGCGGGGGTGTCACCGGGGAGCTGTTTTTT
j_gene: TRBJ2-1; abundance: NA; d_gene: NA; v_gene: TRBV19; CDR3aa: CASSADLLESYNEQFF; CDR3nt: TGTGCCAGTAGTGCCGATCTCCTAGAGAGCTACAATGAGCAGTTCTTC
j_gene: TRBJ2-3; abundance: NA; d_gene: TRBD2; v_gene: TRBV2; CDR3aa: CVSLAGVTGDTQYF; CDR3nt: TGTGTATCTCTAGCGGGGGTAACGGGGGATACGCAGTATTTT
j_gene: TRBJ1-3; abundance: few; d_gene: NA; v_gene: TRBV19; CDR3aa: CTSSYGNTIYF; CDR3nt: TGTACGAGTTCGTATGGAAACACCATATATTTT
j_gene: TRBJ1-6; abundance: NA; d_gene: NA; v_gene: TRBV6-1; CDR3aa: CASSPPPRYNSPLHF; CDR3nt: TGTGCCAGTAGCCCCCCGCCAAGATATAATTCACCCCTCCACTTT
j_gene: TRBJ1-2; abundance: NA; d_gene: NA; v_gene: TRBV7-9; CDR3aa: CASSPVYGYTF; CDR3nt: TGTGCCAGCAGCCCCGTCTATGGCTACACCTTC
j_gene: TRBJ2-3; abundance: NA; d_gene: NA; v_gene: TRBV27; CDR3aa: CASSRQASSTDTQYF; CDR3nt: TGTGCCAGCAGTCGACAGGCTTCTAGCACAGATACGCAGTATTTT
j_gene: TRBJ1-4; abundance: NA; d_gene: NA; v_gene: TRBV6-1; CDR3aa: CASSDATGGNEKLFF; CDR3nt: TGTGCCAGCAGTGACGCGACAGGAGGTAATGAAAAACTGTTTTTT
j_gene: TRBJ1-4; abundance: once; d_gene: NA; v_gene: TRBV5-6; CDR3aa: CASSLEAGSTTNEKLFF; CDR3nt: TGTGCCAGCAGCTTGGAGGCAGGCTCAACGACTAATGAAAAACTGTTTTTT
j_gene: TRBJ1-1; abundance: few; d_gene: NA; v_gene: TRBV5-1; CDR3aa: CASSLWVAGGTEAFF; CDR3nt: TGCGCCAGCAGCTTGTGGGTGGCGGGGGGCACTGAAGCTTTCTTT
j_gene: TRBJ2-1; abundance: NA; d_gene: TRBD2; v_gene: TRBV5-6; CDR3aa: CASSFFAGAYNEQFF; CDR3nt: TGTGCCAGCAGCTTCTTCGCGGGGGCCTACAATGAGCAGTTCTTC
j_gene: TRBJ2-7; abundance: NA; d_gene: NA; v_gene: TRBV4-1; CDR3aa: CASSHLLGNRGADSEQYF; CDR3nt: TGCGCCAGCAGCCACCTATTGGGTAATCGGGGGGCGGATTCGGAGCAGTACTTC
j_gene: TRBJ1-2; abundance: NA; d_gene: NA; v_gene: TRBV6-5; CDR3aa: CASSLIPEDYGYTF; CDR3nt: TGCGCCAGCAGCCTCATCCCAGAGGACTATGGCTACACCTTC
j_gene: TRBJ2-7; abundance: once; d_gene: TRBD1; v_gene: TRBV6-1; CDR3aa: CASNSGTGFYEQYF; CDR3nt: TGTGCCAGCAATTCCGGGACAGGCTTCTACGAGCAGTACTTC
j_gene: TRBJ2-7; abundance: NA; d_gene: NA; v_gene: TRBV27; CDR3aa: CASRAGRSYEQYF; CDR3nt: TGTGCCAGCCGGGCGGGGCGCTCCTACGAGCAGTACTTC
j_gene: TRBJ2-3; abundance: NA; d_gene: TRBD1; v_gene: TRBV6-1; CDR3aa: CASSRTGGSTDTQYF; CDR3nt: TGTGCCAGCAGTAGAACAGGGGGATCCACAGATACGCAGTATTTT
j_gene: TRBJ1-4; abundance: NA; d_gene: NA; v_gene: TRBV7-2; CDR3aa: CASSLIGGQGEKLFF; CDR3nt: TGTGCCAGCAGCTTAATCGGCGGCCAGGGGGAAAAACTGTTTTTT
j_gene: TRBJ1-4; abundance: few; d_gene: TRBD1; v_gene: TRBV18; CDR3aa: CASSPDGTVNEKLFF; CDR3nt: TGTGCCAGCTCACCAGACGGGACAGTTAATGAAAAACTGTTTTTT
j_gene: TRBJ1-1; abundance: once; d_gene: NA; v_gene: TRBV7-2; CDR3aa: CASSLSRNTEAFF; CDR3nt: TGTGCCAGCAGCTTATCTAGGAACACTGAAGCTTTCTTT
j_gene: TRBJ2-7; abundance: NA; d_gene: NA; v_gene: TRBV9; CDR3aa: CASSVAPGQTYEQYF; CDR3nt: TGTGCCAGCAGCGTAGCGCCAGGACAGACCTACGAGCAGTACTTC
j_gene: TRBJ1-4; abundance: NA; d_gene: TRBD1; v_gene: TRBV10-3; CDR3aa: CATRTGDEKLFF; CDR3nt: TGTGCCACCAGGACAGGGGATGAAAAACTGTTTTTT
j_gene: TRBJ1-6; abundance: NA; d_gene: TRBD1; v_gene: TRBV7-8; CDR3aa: CASSLAYGQGANSPLHF; CDR3nt: TGTGCCAGCAGCTTAGCTTACGGACAGGGGGCCAATTCACCCCTCCACTTT
j_gene: TRBJ1-2; abundance: NA; d_gene: NA; v_gene: TRBV14; CDR3aa: CASSLSPGYGYTF; CDR3nt: TGTGCCAGCAGCCTATCCCCGGGTTATGGCTACACCTTC
j_gene: TRBJ1-2; abundance: NA; d_gene: NA; v_gene: TRBV7-5; CDR3aa: CVRIRSTGVYGYTF; CDR3nt: TGTGTCAGAATCCGATCGACAGGGGTCTATGGCTACACCTTC
j_gene: TRBJ1-2; abundance: NA; d_gene: TRBD1; v_gene: TRBV29-1; CDR3aa: CSVVTGADGYTF; CDR3nt: TGCAGCGTTGTGACAGGGGCTGATGGCTACACCTTC
j_gene: TRBJ2-7; abundance: NA; d_gene: NA; v_gene: TRBV7-2; CDR3aa: CASSLGLGGGRGEQYF; CDR3nt: TGTGCCAGCAGCTTAGGGTTAGGGGGGGGCAGAGGCGAGCAGTACTTC
j_gene: TRBJ1-6; abundance: NA; d_gene: NA; v_gene: TRBV7-8; CDR3aa: CASSLVAGEGSPLHF; CDR3nt: TGTGCCAGCAGCTTAGTGGCCGGGGAGGGATCACCCCTCCACTTT
j_gene: TRBJ2-1; abundance: NA; d_gene: TRBD1; v_gene: TRBV5-6; CDR3aa: CASSLIGTGYNEQFF; CDR3nt: TGTGCCAGCAGCTTGATCGGGACAGGTTACAATGAGCAGTTCTTC
j_gene: TRBJ2-5; abundance: NA; d_gene: NA; v_gene: TRBV30; CDR3aa: CAWSRFVTEETQYF; CDR3nt: TGTGCCTGGAGTAGGTTCGTGACAGAAGAGACCCAGTACTTC
j_gene: TRBJ1-2; abundance: NA; d_gene: NA; v_gene: TRBV12-1; CDR3aa: CASSFALLVLYGYTF; CDR3nt: TGTGCCAGCAGCTTTGCGCTTCTAGTTTTGTACGGCTACACCTTC